The rows below give T cell receptor beta chains drawn from one sample of a study of blood T cell repertoires in COVID-19. Method: immunoSEQ multiplex PCR; TCRdb's copy keeps in-frame clones and lacks some. The data contain some 240,000 clones, approximately 84% of them seen just once; the ten biggest clones take up more than 6.5%. Sequenced material: PBMCs or T cells enriched from blood (not recorded which). These receptors all stem from a woman in her fifties or sixties who had been exposed to COVID-19. Each CDR3 is given without its conserved first and last residue. Some rows mark clone size as missing; the rest say once, few, many or name a class of expanded clone.

TRBJ1-5 | TRBV7-2 | . | ASSLDIRQPQH
TRBJ1-2 | TRBV6-1 | . | ASSVIVSADPYGYT
TRBJ1-1 | TRBV18 | . | ASSPLDRGNTEAF
TRBJ1-2 | TRBV7-9 | . | ASSHQNGGRHNYGYT
TRBJ1-1 | TRBV2 | few | ASGASRGTEAF
TRBJ2-7 | TRBV27 | . | ASSLGSGYEQY
TRBJ1-1 | TRBV29-1 | . | SGGQGATEAF
TRBJ2-7 | TRBV5-1 | . | ASSLQGGIDYEQY
TRBJ2-7 | TRBV30 | . | AWSAGGPYEQY
TRBJ1-1 | TRBV7-3 | . | ASSLNTASGAF
TRBJ1-5 | TRBV24-1 | . | ATSDLDSGQPQH
TRBJ1-2 | TRBV7-2 | . | ASSFRDRTNYGYT
TRBJ2-7 | TRBV5-1 | . | ASSLGPGAKTYEQY
TRBJ1-2 | TRBV19 | . | ASSSRDRGDYGYT
TRBJ2-1 | TRBV19 | . | ATIETGGSYNEQF
TRBJ2-1 | TRBV5-1 | . | ASSLQGAVSYNEQF
TRBJ1-2 | TRBV28 | . | ASSVGRGSYT
TRBJ2-2 | TRBV28 | . | ASGRSGELF
TRBJ1-5 | TRBV18 | . | ASSNREGPQH
TRBJ1-1 | TRBV6-4 | . | ASSALGQGRSEAF
TRBJ2-1 | TRBV21-1 | once | ASSKRRQDHNEQF
TRBJ1-2 | TRBV25-1 | few | ASSEYRGGGYT
TRBJ1-1 | TRBV5-6 | . | ASSPDFDPVNTEAF
TRBJ2-7 | TRBV5-6 | . | ASSLADITEQY
TRBJ1-2 | TRBV7-8 | . | ASSPGRAYGYT
TRBJ1-1 | TRBV3-1/TRBV3-2 | many | ASSQRRDTEAF
TRBJ2-2 | TRBV5-1 | once | ASRQGRSTGELF
TRBJ2-6 | TRBV5-4 | . | ASMRRDSGANVLT
TRBJ2-7 | TRBV10-3 | . | AIRGGGQGYEQY
TRBJ2-2 | TRBV7-9 | . | ASSLLAGSGELF
TRBJ2-1 | TRBV19 | . | ASSKSGGTNEQF
TRBJ2-1 | TRBV3-1/TRBV3-2 | . | ASSQEGQSEQF
TRBJ1-1 | TRBV28 | . | ATKLGRNTEAF
TRBJ1-2 | TRBV28 | . | ASSSNGLLGGYT
TRBJ2-1 | TRBV6-5 | . | ASYRGAYNEQF
TRBJ1-5 | TRBV27 | few | ASSNSGGEPQH
TRBJ1-5 | TRBV19 | . | ASIKQGGGSNQPQH
TRBJ2-7 | TRBV27 | . | ASSRTRTFLAGPSYEQY
TRBJ2-1 | TRBV5-1 | . | ASSRDNEQF
TRBJ2-3 | TRBV30 | . | AWRAGQALDTQY
TRBJ1-1 | TRBV19 | . | ASRNIIMNTEAF
TRBJ1-5 | TRBV15 | . | ATSREIRSNQPQH
TRBJ2-1 | TRBV6-2/TRBV6-3 | . | ASSSKGPWNEQF
TRBJ1-6 | TRBV28 | . | ASDRELNSPLH
TRBJ2-1 | TRBV27 | . | ASSPTSQTYNEQF
TRBJ2-1 | TRBV7-3 | . | ASSRGSGGGYNEQF
TRBJ2-5 | TRBV25-1 | . | ASSRLGAETQY
TRBJ1-1 | TRBV29-1 | . | SVERWGGAF
TRBJ1-3 | TRBV12-3/TRBV12-4 | . | ASSFNSGNTIY
TRBJ2-7 | TRBV3-1/TRBV3-2 | . | ASRGGKHEQY
TRBJ2-1 | TRBV2 | . | ASSALGTSSYNEQF
TRBJ1-3 | TRBV4-2 | . | ASSQGGSSSGNTIY
TRBJ2-7 | TRBV24-1 | once | ATSEQDHEQY
TRBJ1-1 | TRBV12-3/TRBV12-4 | . | ASSPFYTEAF
TRBJ1-1 | TRBV18 | . | ASSHSGTGTIEAF
TRBJ1-4 | TRBV19 | once | ASSITRSLNEKLF
TRBJ1-4 | TRBV5-4 | . | ASTQMGGDEKLF
TRBJ1-6 | TRBV3-1/TRBV3-2 | few | ASSPEGQGLRPLH
TRBJ2-7 | TRBV7-8 | . | ASSFGQPAYEQY